Listed below are T cell receptor beta chains from one sample, sequenced in a study of T cell repertoires in cytomegalovirus infection. TCRdb re-called the reads with MiXCR, one entry per CDR3 protein. This sample has around 260,000 distinct CDR3 sequences, with approximately 8.3% found just once. The material sequenced was PBMCs. These receptors all come from a human donor in good health (CMV status not recorded). Some clones in this sample may be carry-over from other donors' samples. CDR3s include the opening cysteine and the closing phenylalanine or tryptophan. D genes are given only for firm matches. Clone sizes are given selectively: once, few, many, or a class where the clone is expanded.

V	D	size	J	DNA	CDR3
TRBV19	TRBD1	many	TRBJ1-5	TGTGCCAGTAGTCCCGGACAGGGAAGATCCAATCAGCCCCAGCATTTT	CASSPGQGRSNQPQHF
TRBV28	TRBD1	many	TRBJ1-1	TGTGCCAGCAGTTTATGGTGGGGGGACAGGGGATACGTGAACACTGAAGCTTTCTTT	CASSLWWGDRGYVNTEAFF
TRBV7-2	.	many	TRBJ1-3	TGTGCCAGCAGCTCCGGAGGCCGTTACTCTGGAAACACCATATATTTT	CASSSGGRYSGNTIYF
TRBV7-2	.	.	TRBJ1-4	TGTGCCAGCAGCTTAGCCCTTTCCGCTGCAACTAATGAAAAACTGTTTTTT	CASSLALSAATNEKLFF
TRBV7-9	TRBD1	many	TRBJ1-6	TGTGCCAGCAGCTTAGGGACAGGGGGCGTTTCACCCCTCCACTTT	CASSLGTGGVSPLHF
TRBV23-1	.	.	TRBJ1-1	TGCGCCAGCAGTCCCCTGGACGAGGGCAACACTGAAGCTTTCTTT	CASSPLDEGNTEAFF
TRBV12-3/TRBV12-4	.	many	TRBJ1-5	TGTGCCAGCAGTTTAGATGCTGGCCAGCCCCAGCATTTT	CASSLDAGQPQHF
TRBV20-1	TRBD2	once	TRBJ2-1	TGCAGTGCAGAAGCGGGGGGCCGATCCCCCTACAATGAGCAGTTCTTC	CSAEAGGRSPYNEQFF
TRBV7-9	.	.	TRBJ2-7	TGTGCCAGCAGCTTGCTGACAGTATTCGACGAGCAGTACTTC	CASSLLTVFDEQYF
TRBV12-3/TRBV12-4	.	few	TRBJ1-5	TGTGCCAGCAGTTCCCAACGGGGGAATCAGCCCCAGCATTTT	CASSSQRGNQPQHF
TRBV19	.	.	TRBJ2-7	TGTGCCAGTAGTATAGGACAGAACTCCTACGAGCAGTACTTC	CASSIGQNSYEQYF
TRBV5-1	TRBD2	.	TRBJ2-1	TGCGCCAGCAGCCCCGGACTAGCGGGGGCCCAGTCCTACAATGAGCAGTTCTTC	CASSPGLAGAQSYNEQFF
TRBV11-2	.	many	TRBJ1-2	TGTGCCAGCAGCCCCACCTTAACTAACTATGGCTACACCTTC	CASSPTLTNYGYTF
TRBV7-2	.	many	TRBJ1-5	.	CASSAGTGILAQHF
TRBV7-2	.	many	TRBJ2-5	TGTGCCAGCAGCTTAGAAGGACTGCTAGAGACCCAGTACTTC	CASSLEGLLETQYF
TRBV12-3/TRBV12-4	TRBD2	many	TRBJ2-5	TGTGCCAGCAGTTTGACTAGCGGGGGGTTTAGACAAGAGACCCAGTACTTC	CASSLTSGGFRQETQYF